The 7 T cell receptor beta chains below come from one sample, sequenced in a study of blood T cell repertoires in COVID-19. TCRdb keeps only in-frame clones here, not all; method: immunoSEQ multiplex PCR. Seen here are some 300,000 clones, nearly 90% observed once, and the top ten hold 2.9%. The specimen was PBMCs or T cells enriched from blood (not recorded which). The receptors stem from a woman aged 45-60 years who had been exposed to COVID-19.

This rearrangement joins TRBV19 to TRBJ1-5; possibly TRBD1 for D (5 bases). Germline assignment: CDR1 LNHDA and CDR2 SQIVND (reference sequence). V lost 6 bases to trimming and J lost 5 bases, with 11 bases between them. The CDR3 has 13 amino acids. CDR3 sequence (DNA): TGTGCCAGTAGGCAGGGTCCCTATCAGCCCCAGCATTTT. The encoded protein is CASRQGPYQPQHF.

This clone has more than one count but fewer than ten. This chain connects TRBV4-1 to TRBJ2-1; TRBD1 is a possible D gene (8 bases). V lost 4 bases and J 4 bases, leaving 17 bases between the germline ends. The CDR3 is 16 residues long. Germline V gene sequence: CDR1 MGHRA, CDR2 YSYEKL. For the CDR3, the DNA is TGCGCCAGCAGCCGTGAGTTACAGGGGGGGTACAATGAGCAGTTCTTC. Residues: CASSRELQGGYNEQFF.

This clone came up once. The chain carries TRBV2 and TRBJ2-5; 11 bases match TRBD2. V shed 1 base, J shed 4 bases, and the junction held 5 bases outside the gene matches. This CDR3 has 16 residues. Germline CDR1 and CDR2: SNHLY and FYNNEI. Here the CDR3 DNA reads TGTGCCAGCAGTGAAGTGCATAGCGGGGGGGCAGAGACCCAGTACTTC. It specifies CASSEVHSGGAETQYF.

This clone showed up just once. The gene calls are TRBV30 and TRBJ2-7; 7 nucleotides line up with TRBD1. The CDR3 spans 16 residues. V gave up 0 bases and J gave up 2 bases; unmatched junction bases: 10. Germline lookup yields CDR1 GTSNPN and CDR2 SVGIG (reference sequence). CDR3 sequence reads: CAWSVGGGTAAYEQYF. The CDR3, as DNA: TGTGCCTGGAGTGTAGGGGGTGGGACAGCTGCCTACGAGCAGTACTTC. Full variable domain (rest looked up from reference TRBV30 and TRBJ2-7): SQTIHQWPATLVQPVGSPLSLECTVEGTSNPNLYWYRQAAGRGLQLLFYSVGIGQISSEVPQNLSASRPQDRQFILSSKKLLLSDSGFYLCAWSVGGGTAAYEQYFGPGTRLTVT.

J is TRBJ1-5 and V is TRBV30; TRBD1 aligns across 10 bases. The CDR3 runs to 16 residues. V lost 2 bases, J lost 7 bases, and 11 bases stayed unmatched. From germline, CDR1 is GTSNPN and CDR2 SVGIG (reference sequence). The CDR3 sequence is CAWSTAPGTGVQPQHF. Here the CDR3 DNA reads TGTGCCTGGAGTACCGCACCCGGGACAGGGGTGCAGCCCCAGCATTTT.

The rearrangement joins TRBV19 to TRBJ1-5, with D perhaps TRBD1 (6 bases). Germline V lookup: CDR1 LNHDA, CDR2 SQIVND (reference sequence). V was cut by 7 bases and J by 3 bases, with 13 bases left in between. The CDR3 totals 14 residues. The CDR3 spells CASTPDRYNQPQHF. The DNA of the CDR3 is TGTGCCAGTACCCCCGACAGGTACAATCAGCCCCAGCATTTT.

J is TRBJ2-7 and V is TRBV9; 8 bases agree with TRBD1. V lost 3 bases and J lost 3; bases outside the gene matches: 2. The CDR3 sequence is 13 residues long. CDR1 and CDR2 (germline): SGDLS, YYNGEE. CDR3 DNA sequence: TGTGCCAGCAGCGCCACAGGGGGCTACGAGCAGTACTTC. Protein: CASSATGGYEQYF.